These 24 T cell receptor beta chains were all obtained from the same sample, sequenced in a study of blood T cell repertoires in COVID-19. Libraries were prepared by immunoSEQ multiplex PCR; TCRdb keeps only in-frame clonotypes and omits some of them. The sample contains around 100,000 clones, roughly nine tenths of which appear only once. The sequenced sample was peripheral blood. The receptors stem from a woman of 80 years or more with acute or convalescent COVID-19.

The genes are TRBV4-1 and TRBJ1-1, with 7 bases matching TRBD1. Germline V gene sequence: CDR1 MGHRA, CDR2 YSYEKL. The length of the CDR3 is 14 residues. The V segment lost 1 base and the J segment 6 bases; nucleotides outside the gene matches: 5. The CDR3: CASSQVGQGAEAFF. The CDR3 coding sequence is TGCGCCAGCAGCCAAGTTGGGCAGGGGGCTGAAGCTTTCTTT.

The chain uses TRBV28 and TRBJ1-3; D unresolved. CDR1 is MDHEN, CDR2 SYDVKM, per germline. The CDR3 is 16 residues long. V lost 5 bases and J 0 bases, leaving 14 bases between the germline ends. The CDR3 loop reads CASSIQGGPSGNTIYF. DNA for the CDR3: TGTGCCAGCAGTATACAAGGAGGTCCCTCTGGAAACACCATATATTTT.

This clone turned up a few times. This chain joins TRBV28 and TRBJ2-2; 7 bases fit TRBD1. Trimming at V came to 8 bases and at J to 7 bases, leaving 13 bases not matched to a gene. This CDR3 spans 15 amino acids. Germline CDR1 reads MDHEN; CDR2 reads SYDVKM. DNA of the CDR3: TGTGCCAGCCGGGACACAGGGGATCCAAACGGGGAGCTGTTTTTT. This translates into CASRDTGDPNGELFF.

The chain couples TRBV24-1 to TRBJ1-5; a weak D match, TRBD1 (6 bases). CDR1 KGHDR and CDR2 SFDVKD come from the germline V gene. The V and J ends lost 7 bases and 0 bases respectively, with 6 bases between them. The CDR3 runs 13 residues. The DNA for the CDR3 is TGTGCCACCAGCAGGGGTAGCAATCAGCCCCAGCATTTT. Encoded protein: CATSRGSNQPQHF.

V is TRBV5-1 and J is TRBJ1-6, with D possibly matching TRBD1 (5 bases). The germline V and J ends were trimmed by 0 bases and 7 bases, with 11 bases remaining between them. This CDR3 is 15 amino acids long. Germline CDR1 SGHRS, CDR2 YFSETQ. The CDR3 protein is CASSLEGRANSPLHF. The CDR3 nucleotides read TGCGCCAGCAGCTTGGAAGGCAGGGCCAATTCACCCCTCCACTTT.

The chain employs TRBV6-2 or TRBV6-3 and TRBJ2-1; a weak D match, TRBD1 (5 bases). The germline gives CDR1 MNHEY, CDR2 SVGEGT. CDR3 length: 15 amino acids. V was cut by 6 bases and J by 1 base, with 13 bases left in between. CDR3 DNA: TGTGCCAGCAGCCAAAGGGGCTTTTCCTACAATGAGCAGTTCTTC. Translating gives CASSQRGFSYNEQFF.

The V gene is TRBV27, the J gene TRBJ2-7, with D possibly matching TRBD2 (5 bases). The CDR3 covers 15 residues. The germline gives CDR1 MNHEY, CDR2 SMNVEV (reference sequence). Trimming left V 5 bases short and J 0 bases short, with 14 bases between. The CDR3 nucleotides read TGTGCCAGCAGTCCCAGCCCAGCGGTCTCCTACGAGCAGTACTTC. Translating it yields CASSPSPAVSYEQYF.

This rearrangement joins TRBV28 to TRBJ1-4, with 8 bases matching TRBD1. After removal of 5 bases from V and 8 bases from J, the junction contained 7 bases not matched to a gene. The CDR3 sequence is 14 residues long. The germline CDR1 and CDR2 sequences are MDHEN and SYDVKM. The CDR3 loop is CASSPRTGREKLFF. The CDR3 nucleotides read TGTGCCAGCAGTCCTCGGACAGGGAGGGAAAAACTGTTTTTT.

The V and J genes are TRBV29-1 and TRBJ1-5; TRBD1 matches 7 bases. This CDR3 has 14 amino acids. The V and J ends lost 5 bases and 0 bases, in that order; junction bases with no gene match: 4. The germline gives CDR1 SQVTM, CDR2 ANQGSEA. The CDR3 DNA reads as TGCAGCGTTACAGGGGCGGATAGCAATCAGCCCCAGCATTTT. It encodes CSVTGADSNQPQHF.

This rearrangement joins TRBV30 to TRBJ1-1, with 7 bases lining up with TRBD1. Germline V gives CDR1 GTSNPN, CDR2 SVGIG (reference sequence). V shed 5 bases, J shed 0 bases, and the junction held 3 bases outside the gene matches. The CDR3 is made up of 13 amino acids. The CDR3 DNA is TGTGCCTGGGACAGGGCCCTGAACACTGAAGCTTTCTTT. This encodes CAWDRALNTEAFF. Filled out from reference TRBV30 and TRBJ1-1, the complete variable domain reads SQTIHQWPATLVQPVGSPLSLECTVEGTSNPNLYWYRQAAGRGLQLLFYSVGIGQISSEVPQNLSASRPQDRQFILSSKKLLLSDSGFYLCAWDRALNTEAFFGQGTRLTVV.

This clone has just one count. The chain carries TRBV5-8 and TRBJ1-1; possibly TRBD1 for D (5 bases). Looked up from germline, CDR1 is SGHTS and CDR2 is YDEGEE. V lost 0 bases and J lost 7, with 10 bases in between. The CDR3 is made up of 13 amino acids. The CDR3 DNA is TGTGCCAGCAGCTTGGGACAGATAGGTGAAGCTTTCTTT. This sequence encodes CASSLGQIGEAFF.

The chain employs TRBV12-3 or TRBV12-4 and TRBJ2-7; D possibly corresponds to TRBD2 (5 bases). Trimming took 7 bases from V and 1 from J, leaving 11 bases between them. The CDR3 contains 13 residues. CDR3: CASNGRGSYEQYF. The CDR3, as DNA: TGTGCCAGCAACGGACGGGGATCCTACGAGCAGTACTTC.

V is TRBV15 and J is TRBJ1-1; no reliable D call. There are 13 residues in the CDR3. Per germline, CDR1 LNHNV and CDR2 YYDKDF (reference sequence). V was clipped by 2 bases and J by 5 bases, with 9 bases between them. The CDR3 DNA sequence: TGTGCCACCAGCAGAAAGGGAGGGACTGAAGCTTTCTTT. It encodes CATSRKGGTEAFF.

J is TRBJ1-2 and V is TRBV19; weak D call: TRBD1 (5 bases). This CDR3 region has 13 residues. In germline, CDR1 is LNHDA, CDR2 SQIVND (reference sequence). V was shortened by 4 bases and J by 4 bases, with 10 bases between the two germline ends. CDR3 sequence (DNA): TGTGCCAGTAGTACCTTCGGGGGCTATGGCTACACCTTC. This sequence encodes CASSTFGGYGYTF. The variable domain in full, completed from reference TRBV19 and TRBJ1-2, reads DGGITQSPKYLFRKEGQNVTLSCEQNLNHDAMYWYRQDPGQGLRLIYYSQIVNDFQKGDIAEGYSVSREKKESFPLTVTSAQKNPTAFYLCASSTFGGYGYTFGSGTRLTVV.

The rearrangement joins TRBV2 to TRBJ2-7; 10 bases fit TRBD1. Trimming cost V 6 bases and J 4 bases; bases outside gene matches: 6. Germline V gene data show CDR1 as SNHLY and CDR2 as FYNNEI. This CDR3 has 14 residues. CDR3 bases: TGTGCCAGCAGGAGACAGGGGGCTGTTTACGAGCAGTACTTC. This sequence encodes CASRRQGAVYEQYF.

This sequence joins TRBV5-6 and TRBJ2-1; 7 bases align to TRBD1. The V and J ends lost 4 bases and 2 bases, in that order; junction bases with no gene match: 6. Germline V lookup: CDR1 SGHDT, CDR2 YYEEEE. The CDR3 has 15 residues. The CDR3 DNA is TGTGCCAGCAGCCCGGGACAGAACCCCTACAATGAGCAGTTCTTC. Translating gives CASSPGQNPYNEQFF.

The chain couples TRBV6-5 to TRBJ2-3; 9 nucleotides agree with TRBD2. Germline V gives CDR1 MNHEY, CDR2 SVGAGI. The CDR3 has 15 amino acids. The J segment lost 4 bases and the V segment lost 7 bases, leaving 9 bases of the junction unmatched. Here the CDR3 DNA reads TGTGCCAGCAAGACGTTAGCGGGGGTCCCAGATACGCAGTATTTT. Translated, it gives CASKTLAGVPDTQYF.

The rearrangement joins TRBV7-6 to TRBJ1-2; a weak D match, TRBD1 (5 bases). The germline CDR1 and CDR2 sequences are SGHVS and FNYEAQ. Trimming took 4 bases from V and 8 from J, leaving 14 bases between them. This CDR3 is built from 13 residues. CDR3 region: CASSSGQSFGYTF. For the CDR3, the DNA is TGTGCCAGCAGCTCCGGACAAAGCTTCGGCTACACCTTC. Complete variable domain (other parts from reference TRBV7-6 and TRBJ1-2): GAGVSQSPRYKVTKRGQDVALRCDPISGHVSLYWYRQALGQGPEFLTYFNYEAQQDKSGLPNDRFSAERPEGSISTLTIQRTEQRDSAMYRCASSSGQSFGYTFGSGTRLTVV.

The J gene is TRBJ2-5, the V gene TRBV7-9, with a possible D match to TRBD1 (6 bases). Germline V CDR1 and CDR2: SEHNR, FQNEAQ (reference sequence). This CDR3 contains 14 residues. Trimming cost V 5 bases and J 5 bases, with 15 bases left between them. The chain's CDR3 is CASSRQQGSETQYF. The CDR3 DNA reads as TGTGCCAGCAGCAGACAACAGGGTTCGGAGACCCAGTACTTC.

This clone occurred a few times. V usage is TRBV10-2 and J usage is TRBJ1-1, with D unresolved. The CDR3 consists of 12 residues. The germline CDR1 and CDR2 sequences are WSHSY and SAAADI. Trimming removed 6 bases at V and 1 base at J, with 6 bases between. CDR3 coding DNA: TGCGCCAGCAGAAACAGGAACACTGAAGCTTTCTTT. This codes for CASRNRNTEAFF.

V and J are TRBV12-3 or TRBV12-4 and TRBJ1-1; 7 positions agree with TRBD1. V lost 4 bases, J lost 4 bases, and 3 bases stayed unmatched. The CDR3 is 13 residues long. The DNA for the CDR3 is TGTGCCAGCAGTTCTCGACAGGGCACTGAAGCTTTCTTT. Its translation: CASSSRQGTEAFF.

The rearrangement joins TRBV18 to TRBJ2-1; the match to TRBD2 covers 9 bases. CDR3 length equals 17 residues. From germline, CDR1 is KGHSH and CDR2 LQKENI. V shed 3 bases and J 6 bases; nucleotides not matched to a gene: 12. The CDR3: CASSPPGGLAFVNEQFF. Written as DNA, the CDR3 is TGTGCCAGCTCACCTCCCGGAGGACTAGCGTTTGTCAATGAGCAGTTCTTC.

The V call is TRBV5-5, the J call TRBJ2-1, with 10 bases identical to TRBD2. The CDR3 is made up of 16 amino acids. The germline CDR1 and CDR2 sequences are SGHKS and YYEKEE (reference sequence). Losses at the gene ends were 4 bases for V and 4 bases for J; bases not matched to a gene: 8. The DNA of the CDR3 is TGTGCCAGCAGCGCACTAGCGGGGACCCATTACAATGAGCAGTTCTTC. Translating it yields CASSALAGTHYNEQFF.

The rearrangement uses TRBV9 and TRBJ1-2; D gene ambiguous. Trimming left V 1 base short and J 3 bases short, with 10 bases between. The V gene's germline CDR1 is SGDLS and CDR2 YYNGEE. The CDR3 runs to 14 residues. CDR3 sequence (DNA): TGTGCCAGCAGCGTATCTCCGGGTTACTATGGCTACACCTTC. This codes for CASSVSPGYYGYTF.